These T cell receptor beta chains were read from a single sample in a study of blood T cell repertoires in COVID-19. Sequenced by immunoSEQ multiplex PCR; TCRdb stores in-frame clones only, minus some. The data show roughly 200,000 clones, around 79% seen once. Sequencing was done on a sample of peripheral blood. The origin of the receptors is a woman in her thirties or forties with COVID-19, enrolled during active disease. CDR3s include the opening cysteine and the closing phenylalanine or tryptophan. The order of the fields is clone size, J gene, D gene, V gene, CDR3 DNA, CDR3 protein. The D gene is left open where the match is weak. Size is omitted from some rows. Given values are once, few, many or a class for expanded clones.

-	TRBJ1-2	-	TRBV2	TGTGCCAGCAGTGTTCAGGGGAGAGATGGCTACACCTTC	CASSVQGRDGYTF
once	TRBJ1-6	-	TRBV6-6	TGTGCCAGCAGTCACGGGGGGGTTGATCTGGATTCACCCCTCCACTTT	CASSHGGVDLDSPLHF
-	TRBJ2-7	-	TRBV19	TGTGCCAGTTCTAAGGGGGGGTACGAGCAGTACTTC	CASSKGGYEQYF
-	TRBJ2-3	-	TRBV19	TGTGCCAGTAGTATTAAACAGGGTTGGAACACAGATACGCAGTATTTT	CASSIKQGWNTDTQYF
-	TRBJ1-4	TRBD1	TRBV6-5	TGTGCCAGCCAGGCAGGGGGCTCGTCTAATGAAAAACTGTTTTTT	CASQAGGSSNEKLFF
-	TRBJ2-3	TRBD1	TRBV5-6	TGTGCCAGCAACATCAGACAGGGAAGAACAGATACGCAGTATTTT	CASNIRQGRTDTQYF
-	TRBJ1-2	-	TRBV7-9	TGTGCCAGCACTGGACAACTTAAACGAGATGGGTATGGCTACACCTTC	CASTGQLKRDGYGYTF
-	TRBJ1-2	TRBD1	TRBV6-2/TRBV6-3	TGTGCCAGCAGTCAAACCTCATCCGCGGGACAGTCCGGCTACACCTTC	CASSQTSSAGQSGYTF
-	TRBJ2-5	-	TRBV3-1/TRBV3-2	TGTGCCAGCAGCCAAGATCGAGGGTTCGGGGAGACCCAGTACTTC	CASSQDRGFGETQYF
once	TRBJ2-1	TRBD2	TRBV19	TGTGCCAGTAGAAGACTAGCGGAGTCCTACAATGAGCAGTTCTTC	CASRRLAESYNEQFF
-	TRBJ1-2	TRBD1	TRBV5-1	TGCGCCAGCAGCTCCCCCGCAGGGGGCTCTATTGGCTACACCTTC	CASSSPAGGSIGYTF
-	TRBJ2-1	TRBD2	TRBV4-2	TGTGCCAGCAGCCAAGACCTCGGGGGGAGGGGCAATGAGCAGTTCTTC	CASSQDLGGRGNEQFF
few	TRBJ1-4	TRBD1	TRBV9	TGTGCCAGCAGCGGAGGACAGGGGGCCGGTGAAAAACTGTTTTTT	CASSGGQGAGEKLFF
-	TRBJ2-1	TRBD2	TRBV5-8	TGTGCCAGCAGCTTGCGGGTTAGCGGGGGCCGTACCTACAATGAGCAGTTCTTC	CASSLRVSGGRTYNEQFF
-	TRBJ2-7	TRBD2	TRBV6-2/TRBV6-3	TGTGCCAGCAGCTGGCCACTAGCGGGTGAATCCTACGAGCAGTACTTC	CASSWPLAGESYEQYF
-	TRBJ1-1	TRBD1	TRBV20-1	TGCAGTGTAAGGGGGCTCACTGAAGCTTTCTTT	CSVRGLTEAFF
-	TRBJ2-1	TRBD2	TRBV9	TGTGCCAGCAGCCCGCGAAATAGCGGGGGAAATAGTGAGCAGTTCTTC	CASSPRNSGGNSEQFF
once	TRBJ1-1	-	TRBV7-2	TGTGCCAGCAGCTTAGTATCGGGAAACACTGAAGCTTTCTTT	CASSLVSGNTEAFF
-	TRBJ2-7	-	TRBV7-2	TGTGCCAGCAGCCCCCAGGAGGGGGCCGCCTACGAGCAGTACTTC	CASSPQEGAAYEQYF
-	TRBJ2-7	TRBD1	TRBV10-3	TGTGCCATCAGTGAATCTAAGGGACAGGGGGCATCCTACGAGCAGTACTTC	CAISESKGQGASYEQYF
-	TRBJ2-7	-	TRBV2	TGTGCCAGCAGTTCAGGAATCGGTTTCTACGAGCAGTACTTC	CASSSGIGFYEQYF
-	TRBJ1-2	-	TRBV2	TGTGCCAGCAGCTTCGGGGGGGACTATGGCTACACCTTC	CASSFGGDYGYTF
-	TRBJ2-1	TRBD2	TRBV6-5	TGTGCCAGCAGTACTAGCGGGAGATCGGATGAGCAGTTCTTC	CASSTSGRSDEQFF
-	TRBJ2-1	TRBD1	TRBV7-3	TGTGCCAGCAGCCCCCGGGACAGGGTATTGCAGTTCTTC	CASSPRDRVLQFF
-	TRBJ1-6	TRBD1	TRBV30	TGTGCCTACAAACAGGGGTTGAGGAATTCACCCCTCCACTTT	CAYKQGLRNSPLHF
-	TRBJ2-1	-	TRBV3-1/TRBV3-2	TGTGCCAGCAGCGCCCGGGACTCCCAAATTTACAATGAGCAGTTCTTC	CASSARDSQIYNEQFF
-	TRBJ2-1	TRBD2	TRBV5-4	TGTGCCAGCAGCTTGACCCGACCCTTAGCGGGGGGTGGGTACAATGAGCAGTTCTTC	CASSLTRPLAGGGYNEQFF
-	TRBJ2-7	TRBD1	TRBV19	TGTGCCAGTAGTATAGACTCGGGGACAGGGTCTGACGAGCAGTACTTC	CASSIDSGTGSDEQYF
-	TRBJ1-5	TRBD1	TRBV30	TGTGCCTGGAAGGGACAGGGTGCTTATAGCAATCAGCCCCAGCATTTT	CAWKGQGAYSNQPQHF
-	TRBJ2-1	TRBD2	TRBV6-5	TGTGCCAGCAGTTTAGAACTAGCGCCCTTCAATGAGCAGTTCTTC	CASSLELAPFNEQFF
once	TRBJ1-5	TRBD1	TRBV6-1	TGTGCCAGCAGTTCCAGGGGGCAGCCCCAGCATTTT	CASSSRGQPQHF
-	TRBJ2-1	-	TRBV6-7	TGTGCCAGCAGCACAGGGCATGGGAACAATGAGCAGTTCTTC	CASSTGHGNNEQFF
-	TRBJ1-2	-	TRBV19	TGTGCCAGTATGCCCCGAACAGGGTTTAACTATGGCTACACCTTC	CASMPRTGFNYGYTF
-	TRBJ1-3	-	TRBV30	TGTGCCTGGTGCCCCCCAGTCCCGGGAAACACCATATATTTT	CAWCPPVPGNTIYF
-	TRBJ1-3	TRBD1	TRBV4-1	TGCGCCAGCAGCCAGGAATGGGACAGCTTCGAGAACACCATATATTTT	CASSQEWDSFENTIYF
-	TRBJ2-6	-	TRBV12-5	TGTGCTAGTGGTTTGGGCCAGGCTGGGGCCAACGTCCTGACTTTC	CASGLGQAGANVLTF
once	TRBJ1-2	TRBD1	TRBV19	TGTGCCAGTACTACGGGAGGGACAGGGAGACCCTCTAACTATGGCTACACCTTC	CASTTGGTGRPSNYGYTF
-	TRBJ2-2	TRBD2	TRBV7-9	TGTGCCAGCAGCTTTTCGCGGGGGGAATACACCGGGGAGCTGTTTTTT	CASSFSRGEYTGELFF
-	TRBJ1-1	-	TRBV14	TGTGCCAGCAGCTTACAGGGCTGGACTGAAGCTTTCTTT	CASSLQGWTEAFF
-	TRBJ2-3	-	TRBV5-1	TGCGCCAGCAGCTCCGGTGGTAGCGCTCGCACAGATACGCAGTATTTT	CASSSGGSARTDTQYF
many	TRBJ2-7	TRBD2	TRBV2	TGTGCCAGCAGTCCCGGGACTAGCTCCTACGAGCAGTACTTC	CASSPGTSSYEQYF
-	TRBJ2-3	-	TRBV30	TGTGCCTGGAGCAGGGGAGCAGATACGCAGTATTTT	CAWSRGADTQYF
-	TRBJ2-7	TRBD1	TRBV5-1	TGCGCCAGCAGCCCCTTTCGACAGGGGACGGACGAGCAGTACTTC	CASSPFRQGTDEQYF
-	TRBJ2-5	TRBD1	TRBV2	TGTGCCAGCAGTGTAGGACAGGGGGGAACAGAGACCCAGTACTTC	CASSVGQGGTETQYF
-	TRBJ2-1	-	TRBV15	TGTGCCACCAGCAGAAGGAGCGGGTCCTCCTACAATGAGCAGTTCTTC	CATSRRSGSSYNEQFF
-	TRBJ2-7	-	TRBV18	TGTGCCAGCCTTAAACGTGCTCACCTCCCAGGGACAAGAATTGGCGAGCAGTACTTC	CASLKRAHLPGTRIGEQYF
once	TRBJ2-7	TRBD1	TRBV2	TGTGCCAGCAGTGAAGCGACAGGGATCTTAGTACGCGAGCAGTACTTC	CASSEATGILVREQYF
-	TRBJ1-1	TRBD1	TRBV19	TGTGCCAGTAGCCCATGGACAGGATTTTTGAACACTGAAGCTTTCTTT	CASSPWTGFLNTEAFF
-	TRBJ2-1	-	TRBV5-1	TGCGCCAGCAGCTTGGGACGGAACCCGGGGATCAATGAGCAGTTCTTC	CASSLGRNPGINEQFF
-	TRBJ2-1	TRBD2	TRBV5-4	TGTGCCAGCAGCTTGAGGGCTAGCGGGAGAGGCGTGCAGTTCTTC	CASSLRASGRGVQFF
-	TRBJ1-1	-	TRBV29-1	TGCAGCGTTTGGCAGAACACTGAAGCTTTCTTT	CSVWQNTEAFF
-	TRBJ1-4	-	TRBV3-1/TRBV3-2	TGTGCCAGCAGCCGCGGGGATTACGGTGAAAAACTGTTTTTT	CASSRGDYGEKLFF
-	TRBJ2-3	TRBD2	TRBV11-1	TGTGCCAGCAGCTCCACTCAAATAGCGGGGGCCCAGTATTTT	CASSSTQIAGAQYF
-	TRBJ2-3	-	TRBV9	TGTGCCAGCAGTGCTAAAGAGGCAGATACGCAGTATTTT	CASSAKEADTQYF
-	TRBJ1-2	TRBD1	TRBV27	TGTGCCAGCAGCCTCCGGGACAGGCCCTATGGCTACACCTTC	CASSLRDRPYGYTF
-	TRBJ1-2	-	TRBV5-1	TGCGCCAGCAGCTTGGCCCCGGGGGGGCACTATGGCTACACCTTC	CASSLAPGGHYGYTF
-	TRBJ2-1	TRBD2	TRBV13	TGTGCCAGCAGCTCGCGGGAGGCCCCCCTCTTC	CASSSREAPLF
-	TRBJ2-1	-	TRBV5-1	TGCGCCAGCACCCCCAGAGGGACTCAGACCAATGAGCAGTTCTTC	CASTPRGTQTNEQFF
few	TRBJ1-4	-	TRBV2	TGTGCCAGCAGTAAGGGGAGGAATGAAAAACTGTTTTTT	CASSKGRNEKLFF